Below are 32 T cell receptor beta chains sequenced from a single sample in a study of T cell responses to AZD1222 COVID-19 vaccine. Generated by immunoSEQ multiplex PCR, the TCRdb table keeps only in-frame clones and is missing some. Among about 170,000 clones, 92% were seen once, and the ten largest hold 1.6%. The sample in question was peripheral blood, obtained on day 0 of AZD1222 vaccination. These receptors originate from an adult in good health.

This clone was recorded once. The CDR3 loop reads CAWSEKGDSRAFF. The CDR3 nucleotides read TGTGCCTGGAGTGAGAAGGGAGACAGTAGGGCTTTCTTT. The V gene is TRBV30, the J gene TRBJ1-1; tentatively, D is TRBD1 (5 bases). The CDR3 sequence is 13 residues long. Germline V gene data show CDR1 as GTSNPN and CDR2 as SVGIG (reference sequence). The ends were cut back, 1 base at V and 11 bases at J, with 17 bases in the middle.

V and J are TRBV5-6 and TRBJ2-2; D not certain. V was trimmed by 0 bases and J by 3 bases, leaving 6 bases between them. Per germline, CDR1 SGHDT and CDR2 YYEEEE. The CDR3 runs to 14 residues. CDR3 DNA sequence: TGTGCCAGCAGCTTGGGTCCATACACCGGGGAGCTGTTTTTT. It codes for CASSLGPYTGELFF.

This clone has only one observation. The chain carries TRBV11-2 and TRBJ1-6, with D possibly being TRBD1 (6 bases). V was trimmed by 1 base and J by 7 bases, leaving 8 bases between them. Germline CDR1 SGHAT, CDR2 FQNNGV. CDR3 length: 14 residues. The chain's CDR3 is CASSLGTVNSPLHF. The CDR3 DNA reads TGTGCCAGCAGCTTAGGGACAGTAAATTCACCCCTCCACTTT.

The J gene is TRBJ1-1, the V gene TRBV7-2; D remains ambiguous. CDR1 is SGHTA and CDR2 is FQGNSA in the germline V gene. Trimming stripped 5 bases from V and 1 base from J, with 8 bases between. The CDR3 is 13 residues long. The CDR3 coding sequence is TGTGCCAGCAGCAATTATCCGAACACTGAAGCTTTCTTT. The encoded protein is CASSNYPNTEAFF.

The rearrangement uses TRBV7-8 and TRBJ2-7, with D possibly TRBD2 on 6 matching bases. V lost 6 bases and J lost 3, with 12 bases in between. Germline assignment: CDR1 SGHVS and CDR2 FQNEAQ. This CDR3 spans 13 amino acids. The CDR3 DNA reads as TGTGCCAGCAGTCCAACTAGCTACTACGAGCAGTACTTC. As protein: CASSPTSYYEQYF. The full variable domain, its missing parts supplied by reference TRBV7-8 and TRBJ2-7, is GAGVSQSPRYKVAKRGQDVALRCDPISGHVSLFWYQQALGQGPEFLTYFQNEAQLDKSGLPSDRFFAERPEGSVSTLKIQRTQQEDSAVYLCASSPTSYYEQYFGPGTRLTVT.

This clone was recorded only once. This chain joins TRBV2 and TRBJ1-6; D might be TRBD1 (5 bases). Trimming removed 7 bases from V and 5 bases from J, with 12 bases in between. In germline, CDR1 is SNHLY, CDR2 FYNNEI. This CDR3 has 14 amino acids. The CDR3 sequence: CASKRTRDNSPLHF. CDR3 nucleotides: TGTGCCAGCAAGAGGACACGCGATAATTCACCCCTCCACTTT.

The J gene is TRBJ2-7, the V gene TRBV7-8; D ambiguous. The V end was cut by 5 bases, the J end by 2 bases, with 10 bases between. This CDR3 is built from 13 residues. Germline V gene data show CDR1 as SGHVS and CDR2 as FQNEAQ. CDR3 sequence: CASSRHGAYEQYF. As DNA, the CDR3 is TGTGCCAGCAGCCGTCATGGGGCCTACGAGCAGTACTTC. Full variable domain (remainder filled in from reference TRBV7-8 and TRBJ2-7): GAGVSQSPRYKVAKRGQDVALRCDPISGHVSLFWYQQALGQGPEFLTYFQNEAQLDKSGLPSDRFFAERPEGSVSTLKIQRTQQEDSAVYLCASSRHGAYEQYFGPGTRLTVT.

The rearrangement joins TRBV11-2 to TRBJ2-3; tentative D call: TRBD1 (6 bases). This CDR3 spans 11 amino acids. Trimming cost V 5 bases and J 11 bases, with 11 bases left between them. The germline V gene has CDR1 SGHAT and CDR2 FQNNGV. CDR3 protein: CASSTTGWQYF. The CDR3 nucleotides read TGTGCCAGCAGCACCACAGGGTGGCAGTATTTT.

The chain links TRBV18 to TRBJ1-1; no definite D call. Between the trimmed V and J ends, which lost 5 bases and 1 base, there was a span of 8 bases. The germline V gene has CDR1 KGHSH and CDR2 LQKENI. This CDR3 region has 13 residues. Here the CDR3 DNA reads TGTGCCAGCTCAGGCCGGGCGAACACTGAAGCTTTCTTT. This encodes CASSGRANTEAFF.

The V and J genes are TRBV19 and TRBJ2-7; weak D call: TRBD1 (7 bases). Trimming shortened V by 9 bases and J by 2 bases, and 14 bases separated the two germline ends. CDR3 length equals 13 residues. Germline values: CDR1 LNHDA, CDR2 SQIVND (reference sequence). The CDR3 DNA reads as TGTGCCAGCGCGGGACAGAGAGCCTACGAGCAGTACTTC. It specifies CASAGQRAYEQYF.

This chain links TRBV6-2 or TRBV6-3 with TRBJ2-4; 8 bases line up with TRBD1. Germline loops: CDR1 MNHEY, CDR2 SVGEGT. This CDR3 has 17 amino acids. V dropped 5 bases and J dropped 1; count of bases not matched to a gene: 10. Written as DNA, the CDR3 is TGTGCCAGCAGTAAGGGTCCTAACAGGGGGGCCAAAAACATTCAGTACTTC. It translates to CASSKGPNRGAKNIQYF.

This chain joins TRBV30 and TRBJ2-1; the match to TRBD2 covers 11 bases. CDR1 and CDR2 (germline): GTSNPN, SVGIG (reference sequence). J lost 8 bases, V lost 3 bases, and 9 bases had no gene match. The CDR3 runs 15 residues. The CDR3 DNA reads TGTGCCTGGAGCGCCTCCGAGACTAGCGGGGATGAGCAGTTCTTC. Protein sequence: CAWSASETSGDEQFF.

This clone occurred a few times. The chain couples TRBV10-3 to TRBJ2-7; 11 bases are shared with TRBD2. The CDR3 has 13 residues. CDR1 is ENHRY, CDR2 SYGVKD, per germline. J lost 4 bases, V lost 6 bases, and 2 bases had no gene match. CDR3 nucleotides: TGTGCCATCAGGACTAGCGGGGAGTACGAGCAGTACTTC. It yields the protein CAIRTSGEYEQYF.

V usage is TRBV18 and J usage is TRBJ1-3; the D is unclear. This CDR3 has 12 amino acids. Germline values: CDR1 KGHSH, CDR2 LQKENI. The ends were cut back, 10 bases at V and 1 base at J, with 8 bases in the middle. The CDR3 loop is CATQESGNTIYF. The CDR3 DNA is TGTGCCACTCAAGAGTCTGGAAACACCATATATTTT.

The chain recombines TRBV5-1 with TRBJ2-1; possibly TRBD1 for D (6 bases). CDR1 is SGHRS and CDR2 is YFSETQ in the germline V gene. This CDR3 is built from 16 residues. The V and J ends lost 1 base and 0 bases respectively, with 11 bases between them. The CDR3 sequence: CASSLSGGNSYNEQFF. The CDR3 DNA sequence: TGCGCCAGCAGCTTGAGTGGGGGCAACTCCTACAATGAGCAGTTCTTC.

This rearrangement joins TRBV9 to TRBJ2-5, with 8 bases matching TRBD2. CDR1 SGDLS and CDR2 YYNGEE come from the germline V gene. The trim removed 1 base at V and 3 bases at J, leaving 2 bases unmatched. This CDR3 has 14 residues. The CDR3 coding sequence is TGTGCCAGCAGCGTAAGCGGGAGTAAAGAGACCCAGTACTTC. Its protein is CASSVSGSKETQYF.

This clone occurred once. CDR3 region: CASSIDTLPAGYTF. The CDR3 DNA follows: TGTGCCAGTAGTATTGACACGCTTCCAGCGGGCTACACCTTC. This chain joins TRBV19 and TRBJ1-2; D is uncertain. The CDR3 length is 14 residues. Trimming removed 3 bases at V and 8 bases at J, with 16 bases between. Germline CDR1 is LNHDA and CDR2 is SQIVND (reference sequence).

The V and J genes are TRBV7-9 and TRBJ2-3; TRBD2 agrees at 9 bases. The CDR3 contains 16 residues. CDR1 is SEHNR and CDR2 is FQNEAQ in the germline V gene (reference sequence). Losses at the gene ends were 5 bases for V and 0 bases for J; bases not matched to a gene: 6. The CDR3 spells CASSAGTSQSTDTQYF. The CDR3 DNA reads TGTGCCAGCAGCGCCGGGACTAGCCAAAGCACAGATACGCAGTATTTT.

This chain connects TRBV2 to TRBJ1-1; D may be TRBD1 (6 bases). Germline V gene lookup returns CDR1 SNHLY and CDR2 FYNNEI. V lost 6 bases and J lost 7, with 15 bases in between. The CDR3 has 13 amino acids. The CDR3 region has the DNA TGTGCCAGCAGGATTCGGCTGGACAGTGAAGCTTTCTTT. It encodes CASRIRLDSEAFF.

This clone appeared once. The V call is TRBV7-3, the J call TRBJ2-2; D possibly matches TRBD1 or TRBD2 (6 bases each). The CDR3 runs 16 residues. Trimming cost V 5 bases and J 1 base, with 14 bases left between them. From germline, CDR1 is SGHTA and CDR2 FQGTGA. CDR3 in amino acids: CASSRRGDLNTGELFF. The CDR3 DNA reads TGTGCCAGCAGCCGGAGGGGGGATCTGAACACCGGGGAGCTGTTTTTT.

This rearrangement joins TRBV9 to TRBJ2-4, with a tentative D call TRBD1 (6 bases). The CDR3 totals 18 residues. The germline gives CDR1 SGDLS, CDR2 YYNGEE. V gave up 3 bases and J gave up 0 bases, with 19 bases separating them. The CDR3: CASSATPTGGLAKNIQYF. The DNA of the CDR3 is TGTGCCAGCAGCGCAACCCCGACAGGAGGTCTAGCCAAAAACATTCAGTACTTC.

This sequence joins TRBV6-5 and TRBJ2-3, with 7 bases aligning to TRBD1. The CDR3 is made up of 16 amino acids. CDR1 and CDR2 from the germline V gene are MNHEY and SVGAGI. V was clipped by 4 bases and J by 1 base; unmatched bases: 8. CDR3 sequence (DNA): TGTGCCAGCAGTTCCCGATTAACAGGGGGCACAGATACGCAGTATTTT. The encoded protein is CASSSRLTGGTDTQYF.

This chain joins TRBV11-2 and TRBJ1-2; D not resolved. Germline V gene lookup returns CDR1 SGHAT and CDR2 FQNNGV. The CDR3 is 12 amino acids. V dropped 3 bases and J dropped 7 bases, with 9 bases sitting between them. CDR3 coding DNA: TGTGCCAGCAGCTTTGACAATTTTGGCTACACCTTC. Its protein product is CASSFDNFGYTF.

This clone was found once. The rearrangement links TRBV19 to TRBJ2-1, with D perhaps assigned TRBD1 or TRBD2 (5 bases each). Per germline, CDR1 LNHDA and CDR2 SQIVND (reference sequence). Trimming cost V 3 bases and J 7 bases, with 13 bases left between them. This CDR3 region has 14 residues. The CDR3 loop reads CASSIQGRSNEQFF. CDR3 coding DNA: TGTGCCAGTAGTATTCAGGGACGATCGAATGAGCAGTTCTTC.

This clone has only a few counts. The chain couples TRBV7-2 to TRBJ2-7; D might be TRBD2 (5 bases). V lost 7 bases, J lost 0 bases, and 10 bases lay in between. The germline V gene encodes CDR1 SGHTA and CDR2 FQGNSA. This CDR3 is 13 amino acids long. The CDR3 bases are TGTGCCAGCACTCTAGCTTCCTCCTACGAGCAGTACTTC. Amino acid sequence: CASTLASSYEQYF.

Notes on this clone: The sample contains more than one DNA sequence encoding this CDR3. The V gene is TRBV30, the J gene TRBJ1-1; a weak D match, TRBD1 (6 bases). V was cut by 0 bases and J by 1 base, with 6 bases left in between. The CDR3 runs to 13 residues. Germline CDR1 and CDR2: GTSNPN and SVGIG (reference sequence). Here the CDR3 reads CAWSVQGNTEAFF. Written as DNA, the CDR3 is TGTGCCTGGAGTGTACAGGGGAACACTGAAGCTTTCTTT.

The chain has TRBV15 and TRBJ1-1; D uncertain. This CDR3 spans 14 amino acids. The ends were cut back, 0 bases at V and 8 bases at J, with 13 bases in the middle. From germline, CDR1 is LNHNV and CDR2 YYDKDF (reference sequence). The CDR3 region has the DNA TGTGCCACCAGCAGAGATCGCCCTTCCCCCGAAGCTTTCTTT. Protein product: CATSRDRPSPEAFF. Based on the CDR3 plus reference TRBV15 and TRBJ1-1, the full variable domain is DAMVIQNPRYQVTQFGKPVTLSCSQTLNHNVMYWYQQKSSQAPKLLFHYYDKDFNNEADTPDNFQSRRPNTSFCFLDIRSPGLGDTAMYLCATSRDRPSPEAFFGQGTRLTVV.

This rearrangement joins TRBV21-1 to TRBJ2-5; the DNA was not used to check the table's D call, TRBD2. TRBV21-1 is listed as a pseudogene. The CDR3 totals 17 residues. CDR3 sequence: CASSKDITDYLLETQYF. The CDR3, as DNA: TGTGCCAGCAGCAAGGACATCACGGACTACCTCCTTGAGACCCAGTACTTC.

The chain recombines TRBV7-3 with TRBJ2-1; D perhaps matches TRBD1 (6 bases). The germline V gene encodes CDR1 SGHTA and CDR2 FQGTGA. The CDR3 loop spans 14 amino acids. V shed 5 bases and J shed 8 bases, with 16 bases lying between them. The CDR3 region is CASSPGHSFDEQFF. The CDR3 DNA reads TGTGCCAGCAGCCCGGGACATAGTTTCGATGAGCAGTTCTTC.

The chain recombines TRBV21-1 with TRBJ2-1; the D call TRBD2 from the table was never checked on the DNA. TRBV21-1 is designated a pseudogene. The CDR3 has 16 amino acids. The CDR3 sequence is CASSPRDYHSYNEQFF. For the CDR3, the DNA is TGTGCCAGCAGCCCGCGGGACTACCACTCCTACAATGAGCAGTTCTTC.

The CDR3 loop reads CASGLVGRQGSYQETQYF. Here the CDR3 DNA reads TGTGCTAGTGGTTTGGTAGGCCGACAGGGGTCCTACCAAGAGACCCAGTACTTC. The chain has TRBV12-5 and TRBJ2-5; 8 bases fit TRBD1. This CDR3 region has 18 residues. Germline V gives CDR1 LGHNT, CDR2 FRNRAP. After removal of 0 bases from V and 0 bases from J, the junction contained 9 bases not matched to a gene.

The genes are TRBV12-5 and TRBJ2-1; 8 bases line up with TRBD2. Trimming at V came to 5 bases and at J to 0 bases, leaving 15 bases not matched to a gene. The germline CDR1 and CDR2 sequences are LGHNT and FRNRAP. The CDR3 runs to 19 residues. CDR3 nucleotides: TGTGCTAGTGGTGAACCCGCGGGGGGCGAGTCGAGCTCCTACAATGAGCAGTTCTTC. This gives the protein CASGEPAGGESSSYNEQFF. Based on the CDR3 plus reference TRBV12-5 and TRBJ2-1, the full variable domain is DARVTQTPRHKVTEMGQEVTMRCQPILGHNTVFWYRQTMMQGLELLAYFRNRAPLDDSGMPKDRFSAEMPDATLATLKIQPSEPRDSAVYFCASGEPAGGESSSYNEQFFGPGTRLTVL.